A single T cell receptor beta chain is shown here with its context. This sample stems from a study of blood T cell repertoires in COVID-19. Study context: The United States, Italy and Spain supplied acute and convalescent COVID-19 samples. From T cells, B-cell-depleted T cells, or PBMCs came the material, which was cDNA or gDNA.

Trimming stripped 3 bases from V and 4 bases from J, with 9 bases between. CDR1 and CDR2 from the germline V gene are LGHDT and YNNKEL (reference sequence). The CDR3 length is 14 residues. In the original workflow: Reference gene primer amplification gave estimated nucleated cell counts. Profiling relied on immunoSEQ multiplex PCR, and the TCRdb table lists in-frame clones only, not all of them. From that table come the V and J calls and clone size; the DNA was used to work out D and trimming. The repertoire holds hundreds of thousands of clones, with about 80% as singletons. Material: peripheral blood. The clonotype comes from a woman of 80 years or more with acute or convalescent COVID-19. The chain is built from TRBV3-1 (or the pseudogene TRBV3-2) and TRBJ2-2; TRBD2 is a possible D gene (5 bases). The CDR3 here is CASSQDSRTGELFF. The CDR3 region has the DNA TGTGCCAGCAGCCAGGACTCACGCACCGGGGAGCTGTTTTTT.